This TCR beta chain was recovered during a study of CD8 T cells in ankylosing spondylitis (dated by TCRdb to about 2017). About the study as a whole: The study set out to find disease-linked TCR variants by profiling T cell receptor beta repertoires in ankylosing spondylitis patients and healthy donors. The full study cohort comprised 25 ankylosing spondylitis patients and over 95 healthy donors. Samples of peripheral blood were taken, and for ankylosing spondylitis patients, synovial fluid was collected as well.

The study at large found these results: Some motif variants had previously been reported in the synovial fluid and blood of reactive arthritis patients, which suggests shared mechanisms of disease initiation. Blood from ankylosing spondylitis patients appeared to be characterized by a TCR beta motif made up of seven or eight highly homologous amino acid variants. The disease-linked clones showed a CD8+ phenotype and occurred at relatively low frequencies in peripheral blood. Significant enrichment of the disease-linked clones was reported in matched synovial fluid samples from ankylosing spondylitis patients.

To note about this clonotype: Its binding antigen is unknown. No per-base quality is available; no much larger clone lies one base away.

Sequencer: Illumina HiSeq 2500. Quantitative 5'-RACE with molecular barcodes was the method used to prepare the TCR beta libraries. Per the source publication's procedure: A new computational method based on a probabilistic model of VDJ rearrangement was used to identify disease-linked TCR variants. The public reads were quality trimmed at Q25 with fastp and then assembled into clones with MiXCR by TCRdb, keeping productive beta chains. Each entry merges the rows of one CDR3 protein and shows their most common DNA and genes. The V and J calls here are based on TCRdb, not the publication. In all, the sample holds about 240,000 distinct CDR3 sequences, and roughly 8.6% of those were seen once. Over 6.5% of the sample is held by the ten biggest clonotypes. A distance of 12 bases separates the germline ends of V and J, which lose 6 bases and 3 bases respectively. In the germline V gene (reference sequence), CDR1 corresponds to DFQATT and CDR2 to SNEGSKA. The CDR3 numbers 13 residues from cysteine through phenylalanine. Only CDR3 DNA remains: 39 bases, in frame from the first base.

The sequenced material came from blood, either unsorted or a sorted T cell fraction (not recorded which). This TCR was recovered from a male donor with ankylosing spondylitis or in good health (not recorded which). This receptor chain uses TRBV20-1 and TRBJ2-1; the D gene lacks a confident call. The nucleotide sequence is TGCAGTGCGAGAACCAGGCGCTACAATGAGCAGTTCTTC. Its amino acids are CSARTRRYNEQFF.